This is a list of T cell receptor beta chains from one sample in a study of cytomegalovirus exposure and HLA in healthy donors. Assay: immunoSEQ multiplex PCR; the TCRdb copy retains only in-frame clones and omits some. Of some 150,000 clones detected, around 85% appear once; the ten largest clones hold less than 3.5%. The source material was PBMCs. The receptors were sampled from a woman younger than 45 in good health and CMV-seronegative. The CDR3 runs from the conserved cysteine through the conserved F or W. The D gene is left open where the match is weak. Not every row has a clone size; where given, it reads once, few, many or a size class.

V: TRBV10-1
D: TRBD1
J: TRBJ2-5
size: -
DNA: TGCGCCAGCAGTGAGGGACAGGACAAAGAGACCCAGTACTTC
CDR3: CASSEGQDKETQYF

V: TRBV21-1
D: -
J: TRBJ2-7
size: -
DNA: TGTGCCAGCAGCCCACACCCGCGGACAGGGCGGACCTACGAGCAGTACTTC
CDR3: CASSPHPRTGRTYEQYF

V: TRBV12-5
D: -
J: TRBJ1-2
size: -
DNA: TGTGCTAGTGGGGACAGTAACTATGGCTACACCTTC
CDR3: CASGDSNYGYTF

V: TRBV5-4
D: TRBD2
J: TRBJ2-1
size: -
DNA: TGTGCCAGCAGCTTGGACGGGCGAGGCGGGGGGGGAATTGAGCAGTTCTTC
CDR3: CASSLDGRGGGGIEQFF

V: TRBV6-1
D: TRBD1
J: TRBJ2-7
size: once
DNA: TGTGCCAAGATCAGGGGGCGTGGGGAGTACGAGCAGTACTTC
CDR3: CAKIRGRGEYEQYF

V: TRBV27
D: TRBD1
J: TRBJ1-1
size: -
DNA: TGTGCCAGCAGTTTAAACAGGGGGGGTAAGACTTTCTTT
CDR3: CASSLNRGGKTFF

V: TRBV30
D: TRBD1
J: TRBJ1-2
size: -
DNA: TGTGCCTGGAGTCCCGGACAGGGGGCGGGCTACACCTTC
CDR3: CAWSPGQGAGYTF

V: TRBV18
D: -
J: TRBJ2-7
size: -
DNA: TGTGCCAGCTCACCACCCAGTCAGGCGAGCTACGAGCAGTACTTC
CDR3: CASSPPSQASYEQYF

V: TRBV7-8
D: TRBD1
J: TRBJ2-2
size: few
DNA: TGTGCCAGCAGCCCACGGACAGGGACCAACACCGGGGAGCTGTTTTTT
CDR3: CASSPRTGTNTGELFF

V: TRBV6-5
D: -
J: TRBJ1-2
size: once
DNA: TGTGCCAGCAGTTACCCGACAGTACCTAACTATGGCTACACCTTC
CDR3: CASSYPTVPNYGYTF

V: TRBV4-1
D: -
J: TRBJ2-7
size: -
DNA: TGCGCCAGCAGCCAAGGCGTCCTCAGGGTCGACGAGCAGTACTTC
CDR3: CASSQGVLRVDEQYF

V: TRBV30
D: TRBD2
J: TRBJ2-1
size: -
DNA: TGTGCCTGGACTAGCGGGGGGTCCCGCTTTCGTAATGAGCAGTTCTTC
CDR3: CAWTSGGSRFRNEQFF

V: TRBV5-4
D: TRBD1
J: TRBJ2-7
size: once
DNA: TGTGCCAGCAGCGAGGGGGACAGCTACGAGCAGTACTTC
CDR3: CASSEGDSYEQYF

V: TRBV19
D: TRBD2
J: TRBJ2-3
size: -
DNA: TGTGCCAGTAGCCGGCGGCGGGGGGGTACCCCGCAGTATTTT
CDR3: CASSRRRGGTPQYF

V: TRBV19
D: TRBD1
J: TRBJ2-1
size: once
DNA: TGTGCCAGTAGTATAGTAGGGACAGGGGGACTCTACAATGAGCAGTTCTTC
CDR3: CASSIVGTGGLYNEQFF

V: TRBV7-3
D: TRBD2
J: TRBJ2-1
size: -
DNA: TGTGCCAGCAGCCGGGGGGGAATTAATGAGCAGTTCTTC
CDR3: CASSRGGINEQFF

V: TRBV19
D: TRBD1
J: TRBJ2-5
size: -
DNA: TGTGCCAGTAGCTCACAGGGGATGGGCGAGACCCAGTACTTC
CDR3: CASSSQGMGETQYF

V: TRBV27
D: -
J: TRBJ1-5
size: -
DNA: TGTGCCAGCAGTTCCAGGGTATCCGGCAATCAGCCCCAGCATTTT
CDR3: CASSSRVSGNQPQHF

V: TRBV4-3
D: TRBD2
J: TRBJ2-1
size: -
DNA: TGCGCCAGCAGCCAAGATTCCGGGGGGGGAGATTACAATGAGCAGTTCTTC
CDR3: CASSQDSGGGDYNEQFF

V: TRBV15
D: -
J: TRBJ1-5
size: -
DNA: TGTGCCACAAAAGCCCAGGACTTTAGCAATCAGCCCCAGCATTTT
CDR3: CATKAQDFSNQPQHF

V: TRBV7-6
D: TRBD1
J: TRBJ2-7
size: -
DNA: TGTGCCAGCAGCCCGGGACAGGGAGGGTTATACGAGCAGTACTTC
CDR3: CASSPGQGGLYEQYF

V: TRBV2
D: -
J: TRBJ2-3
size: -
DNA: TGTGCCAGCAGACCTAGCGCCGGCGATACGCAGTATTTT
CDR3: CASRPSAGDTQYF

V: TRBV7-2
D: TRBD1
J: TRBJ2-5
size: -
DNA: TGTGCCAGCAGCCCCTACGGGACAGGGGGCGCTTTGCAAGAGACCCAGTACTTC
CDR3: CASSPYGTGGALQETQYF

V: TRBV30
D: -
J: TRBJ1-3
size: -
DNA: TGTGCCTGGAGACCAAGCAACCTGGGAAACACCATATATTTT
CDR3: CAWRPSNLGNTIYF

V: TRBV2
D: TRBD2
J: TRBJ2-1
size: -
DNA: TGTGCCAGCAGTGAACTAGCGGCGTCCTACAATGAGCAGTTCTTC
CDR3: CASSELAASYNEQFF

V: TRBV7-2
D: TRBD1
J: TRBJ1-5
size: -
DNA: TGTGCCAGCAGCTCCCGGACAGGGGGCAATCAGCCCCAGCATTTT
CDR3: CASSSRTGGNQPQHF

V: TRBV25-1
D: -
J: TRBJ1-2
size: -
DNA: TGTGCCAGCAGTGAACCCCAGTCAAGCGCTGGCTATGGCTACACCTTC
CDR3: CASSEPQSSAGYGYTF

V: TRBV6-1
D: -
J: TRBJ2-7
size: -
DNA: TGTGCCAGCACCCGACGGAGCTCCTACGAGCAGTACTTC
CDR3: CASTRRSSYEQYF

V: TRBV7-2
D: -
J: TRBJ1-4
size: -
DNA: TGTGCCAGCAGCCTCACCGGGACTCGCGGAAGAGGACTGTTTTTT
CDR3: CASSLTGTRGRGLFF

V: TRBV6-4
D: -
J: TRBJ2-2
size: -
DNA: TGTGCCAGCAGTGACCGGAGCTCCGGGGAGCTGTTTTTT
CDR3: CASSDRSSGELFF

V: TRBV30
D: TRBD2
J: TRBJ2-1
size: -
DNA: TGTGCCTGGACAATAGCGGGGGCCCACAATGAGCAGTTCTTC
CDR3: CAWTIAGAHNEQFF

V: TRBV6-6
D: -
J: TRBJ2-7
size: few
DNA: TGTGCCAGCAGTTACGGTCGGCACAGGGAATACGAGCAGTACTTC
CDR3: CASSYGRHREYEQYF

V: TRBV5-1
D: -
J: TRBJ2-7
size: -
DNA: TGCGCCAGCAGCTTGGGGGTTTCTAGCTCCTACGAGCAGTACTTC
CDR3: CASSLGVSSSYEQYF

V: TRBV5-1
D: TRBD2
J: TRBJ2-3
size: once
DNA: TGCGCCAGCAGCTTCTGGCCATCGGCGGGAGAGACAGATACGCAGTATTTT
CDR3: CASSFWPSAGETDTQYF

V: TRBV19
D: -
J: TRBJ1-1
size: -
DNA: TGTGCCAGTAAATCCATCCTGAACACTGAAGCTTTCTTT
CDR3: CASKSILNTEAFF

V: TRBV20-1
D: -
J: TRBJ1-1
size: -
DNA: TGCAGTGCGCAAGGGGACACTGAAGCTTTCTTT
CDR3: CSAQGDTEAFF

V: TRBV5-1
D: -
J: TRBJ2-5
size: -
DNA: TGCGCCAGCAGGGAGTGGTACGGAGAGACCCAGTACTTC
CDR3: CASREWYGETQYF

V: TRBV29-1
D: -
J: TRBJ2-1
size: -
DNA: TGCAGCGTTGAAGATAGCGGAAGCTCCTACAATGAGCAGTTCTTC
CDR3: CSVEDSGSSYNEQFF

V: TRBV7-9
D: TRBD2
J: TRBJ2-2
size: -
DNA: TGTTCCAGCAGCATCACTAGCGGGGGGGCGCGTACCGGGGAGCTGTTTTTT
CDR3: CSSSITSGGARTGELFF